The T cell receptor (beta chain) described here comes from a study of tumor-infiltrating lymphocytes in primary liver carcinoma. Looking at the study overall: T1-T3 N0M0 was the stage of the tumors, which were 4.2 to 10 cm across.

Total RNA amounting to around 540 ng was the source from which TCR beta cDNA was made with a constant-region primer. ARM-PCR, slightly modified, supplied the TCR beta libraries through three nested multiplex PCR rounds. TCRdb itself ran the multiplex PCR reads through MiXCR, one entry per CDR3 protein. Altogether tens of thousands of distinct CDR3 sequences are present, 70% to 75% being singletons, with the ten largest covering about a quarter. Unsorted bulk tissue, about 19-32 mg of it, served as the source for co-extraction of RNA and DNA. Chronic HBV infection was present in the patients, who were treatment-naive. On this clonotype itself: Its specificity is not known. This likely comes from a read error, as the CDR3 has no conserved phenylalanine or tryptophan at its end.

Regarding the study as a whole: Only about 8-24% of top clones spanned all five tumor regions.

Sequenced material: liver tumor tissue from sampling region 2. Subset described: tumor region T2, inferior pole. The TCR sequence derives from a man aged 35-49 years with primary liver carcinoma and hepatitis B virus infection.

The CDR3 is CASSSTVTGELFL. For the CDR3, the DNA is TGTGCCAGCAGCTCGACTGTCACTGGGGAGCTGTTTCTT. The chain carries TRBV7-8 and TRBJ2-2; D unclear. Trimming left V 4 bases short and J 8 bases short, with 11 bases between. CDR3 size: 13 residues. Germline CDR1 and CDR2: SGHVS and FQNEAQ.